One and the same sample provided the 31 T cell receptor beta chains below, sequenced in a study of blood T cell repertoires in COVID-19. Libraries were prepared by immunoSEQ multiplex PCR; TCRdb keeps only in-frame clonotypes and omits some of them. The repertoire holds under 200,000 clones, with roughly 77% as singletons. Specimen: peripheral blood. Receptor source: a man between 65 and 85 years old with active or convalescent COVID-19.

This chain joins TRBV19 and TRBJ2-5; TRBD1 is a possible D gene (6 bases). Trimming stripped 3 bases from V and 5 bases from J, with 10 bases between. CDR1 and CDR2 (germline): LNHDA, SQIVND (reference sequence). This CDR3 is 13 amino acids long. The CDR3 nucleotides are TGTGCCAGTAGTATCAGGGGCCGGGAGACCCAGTACTTC. Translating it yields CASSIRGRETQYF.

CDR3 DNA: TGTGCCAGCCTCGACAGAGATGAAGCTTTCTTT. Encoded protein: CASLDRDEAFF. V is TRBV5-4 and J is TRBJ1-1; a weak D match, TRBD1 (5 bases). V was cut by 7 bases and J by 7 bases, with 11 bases left in between. Germline CDR1 SGHNT, CDR2 YYREEE (reference sequence). The CDR3 totals 11 residues.

This chain connects TRBV7-2 to TRBJ2-1; 8 bases agree with TRBD2. The CDR3 contains 17 residues. Trimming cost V 1 base and J 3 bases; bases outside gene matches: 8. The germline gives CDR1 SGHTA, CDR2 FQGNSA. CDR3 in amino acids: CASSLVGSGLVYNEQFF. DNA of the CDR3: TGTGCCAGCAGCTTAGTTGGGTCGGGACTAGTCTACAATGAGCAGTTCTTC.

The genes are TRBV4-3 and TRBJ2-1; D may be TRBD2 (5 bases). The CDR3 consists of 14 residues. Trimming shortened V by 0 bases and J by 10 bases, and 13 bases separated the two germline ends. Looked up from germline, CDR1 is LGHNA and CDR2 is YSLEER. The CDR3 here is CASSQERGSLEQFF. CDR3 DNA sequence: TGCGCCAGCAGCCAAGAGCGAGGGTCGTTAGAGCAGTTCTTC.

The chain joins TRBV2 to TRBJ1-5, with TRBD1 as a possible D gene (5 bases). The ends were cut back, 4 bases at V and 6 bases at J, with 10 bases in the middle. The V gene's germline CDR1 is SNHLY and CDR2 FYNNEI. This CDR3 contains 13 residues. The CDR3 here is CASSGTYGQPQHF. For the CDR3, the DNA is TGTGCCAGCAGTGGGACATATGGTCAGCCCCAGCATTTT. Complete variable domain (other parts from reference TRBV2 and TRBJ1-5): EPEVTQTPSHQVTQMGQEVILRCVPISNHLYFYWYRQILGQKVEFLVSFYNNEISEKSEIFDDQFSVERPDGSNFTLKIRSTKLEDSAMYFCASSGTYGQPQHFGDGTRLSIL.

V usage is TRBV6-5 and J usage is TRBJ1-5; possibly TRBD1 for D (6 bases). V lost 7 bases and J lost 15, with 16 bases in between. Per the germline V gene, CDR1 is MNHEY and CDR2 is SVGAGI. CDR3 length: 11 amino acids. CDR3 DNA sequence: TGTGCCAGCAAAGAATCAGGGGAGCGGCATTTT. It specifies CASKESGERHF.

The V call is TRBV5-4, the J call TRBJ2-1; 8 positions agree with TRBD1. The CDR3 has 18 residues. Germline lookup yields CDR1 SGHNT and CDR2 YYREEE (reference sequence). With 0 bases clipped from V and 5 bases from J, the junction kept 13 bases outside the gene matches. Here the CDR3 reads CASSLDPPGQGANNEQFF. DNA for the CDR3: TGTGCCAGCAGCTTGGACCCCCCGGGGCAGGGGGCAAACAATGAGCAGTTCTTC.

A few counts support this clone. The chain carries TRBV29-1 and TRBJ2-1, with TRBD2 identical over 8 bases. CDR3 size: 12 residues. The V segment lost 3 bases and the J segment 10 bases; nucleotides outside the gene matches: 5. Germline assignment: CDR1 SQVTM and CDR2 ANQGSEA. The CDR3 protein is CSVEEAGVEQFF. DNA of the CDR3: TGCAGCGTTGAGGAAGCGGGAGTCGAGCAGTTCTTC.

J is TRBJ2-1 and V is TRBV5-4; tentative D call: TRBD1 (6 bases). V lost 4 bases and J lost 1, with 27 bases in between. The germline V gene encodes CDR1 SGHNT and CDR2 YYREEE (reference sequence). The CDR3 extends over 20 amino acids. The CDR3 is CASSPTPGARERGSYNEQFF. As DNA, the CDR3 is TGTGCCAGCAGCCCCACCCCCGGGGCCCGAGAAAGGGGGTCCTACAATGAGCAGTTCTTC.

This clone was picked up one time. The chain uses TRBV19 and TRBJ1-5, with D tentatively TRBD1 (5 bases). The CDR3 contains 14 residues. CDR1 and CDR2 (germline): LNHDA, SQIVND (reference sequence). V dropped 3 bases and J dropped 6 bases, with 12 bases sitting between them. The CDR3 loop is CASSIGQGTQPQHF. CDR3 DNA sequence: TGTGCCAGTAGTATCGGGCAGGGCACTCAGCCCCAGCATTTT.

The V and J genes are TRBV18 and TRBJ1-1, with D tentatively TRBD1 (5 bases). Germline CDR1 is KGHSH and CDR2 is LQKENI. The CDR3 runs to 13 residues. Trimming pared 8 bases from V and 0 bases from J, leaving 10 bases between. Here the CDR3 reads CASARDVNTEAFF. CDR3 sequence (DNA): TGTGCCAGCGCCAGGGATGTGAACACTGAAGCTTTCTTT.

The chain couples TRBV4-3 to TRBJ1-3, with 7 bases matching TRBD1. V lost 6 bases, J lost 9 bases, and 11 bases stayed unmatched. Per germline, CDR1 LGHNA and CDR2 YSLEER. The CDR3 contains 14 residues. In nucleotides, the CDR3 is TGCGCCAGCAGTCCCGGGACAGCGGAAGGCACCATATATTTT. This codes for CASSPGTAEGTIYF.

The CDR3 nucleotides are TGTGCCAGTAGTATAGATCTGGACAGGGAGAGCTCCTACGAGCAGTACTTC. Translation gives CASSIDLDRESSYEQYF. The chain is built from TRBV19 and TRBJ2-7, with TRBD1 identical over 8 bases. The V segment lost 0 bases and the J segment 0 bases; nucleotides outside the gene matches: 7. The CDR3 loop spans 17 amino acids. Germline CDR1 and CDR2: LNHDA and SQIVND (reference sequence). The full variable domain, completed using reference TRBV19 and TRBJ2-7, is DGGITQSPKYLFRKEGQNVTLSCEQNLNHDAMYWYRQDPGQGLRLIYYSQIVNDFQKGDIAEGYSVSREKKESFPLTVTSAQKNPTAFYLCASSIDLDRESSYEQYFGPGTRLTVT.

The chain employs TRBV6-2 or TRBV6-3 and TRBJ2-3, with 7 nucleotides matching TRBD2. V lost 4 bases, J lost 5 bases, and 12 bases stayed unmatched. This CDR3 contains 16 residues. Germline CDR1 is MNHEY and CDR2 is SVGEGT. The CDR3 nucleotides read TGTGCCAGCAGTTTCCCGGGAGGCGGTCTACGAGATACGCAGTATTTT. Translation gives CASSFPGGGLRDTQYF.

In its sample, this clone was seen once. V and J are TRBV19 and TRBJ2-1; D is possibly TRBD2 (7 bases). The germline V gene encodes CDR1 LNHDA and CDR2 SQIVND (reference sequence). V dropped 1 base and J dropped 4 bases, with 14 bases sitting between them. The CDR3 is made up of 16 amino acids. CDR3 sequence (DNA): TGTGCCAGTAGTATAGGGAGCGGGACACTTTACAATGAGCAGTTCTTC. Protein product: CASSIGSGTLYNEQFF.

The chain joins TRBV6-5 to TRBJ1-5; no definite D call. The CDR3 is 15 amino acids. Germline lookup yields CDR1 MNHEY and CDR2 SVGAGI. The V gene lost 7 bases and the J gene lost 0 bases, with 13 bases spanning the gap. The CDR3 reads CASMEGSYSNQPQHF. In DNA, the CDR3 is TGTGCCAGCATGGAGGGAAGCTATAGCAATCAGCCCCAGCATTTT.

This chain connects TRBV6-5 to TRBJ1-4; possibly TRBD1 for D (6 bases). CDR1 and CDR2 (germline): MNHEY, SVGAGI. V shed 6 bases and J shed 6 bases, with 17 bases lying between them. The CDR3 contains 15 residues. The CDR3 region has the DNA TGTGCCAGCAGAGTTACGTGGGACACCCATGAAAAACTGTTTTTT. It codes for CASRVTWDTHEKLFF.

V usage is TRBV7-3 and J usage is TRBJ2-1; D not certain. Germline assignment: CDR1 SGHTA and CDR2 FQGTGA. The length of the CDR3 is 15 residues. Between the trimmed V and J ends, which lost 5 bases and 6 bases, there was a span of 17 bases. The CDR3 region is CASSLSSLVGNEQFF. Written as DNA, the CDR3 is TGTGCCAGCAGCCTGTCGTCGCTAGTTGGCAATGAGCAGTTCTTC.

The V call is TRBV3-1 (or the pseudogene TRBV3-2), the J call TRBJ2-1; tentative D call: TRBD2 (6 bases). The CDR3 spans 16 residues. Between the trimmed V and J ends, which lost 2 bases and 8 bases, there was a span of 19 bases. In germline, CDR1 is LGHDT, CDR2 YNNKEL (reference sequence). The chain's CDR3 is CASSQRSLRGRDEQFF. Written as DNA, the CDR3 is TGTGCCAGCAGCCAAAGGAGTCTGCGGGGCAGGGATGAGCAGTTCTTC.

This chain connects TRBV30 to TRBJ1-1; 10 bases are shared with TRBD1. J lost 11 bases, V lost 7 bases, and 13 bases had no gene match. Germline V gene sequence: CDR1 GTSNPN, CDR2 SVGIG (reference sequence). This CDR3 contains 13 residues. CDR3 in amino acids: CASTTGGARAAFF. The CDR3 DNA reads TGTGCCTCAACGACAGGGGGCGCAAGAGCGGCTTTCTTT. Complete variable domain (other parts from reference TRBV30 and TRBJ1-1): SQTIHQWPATLVQPVGSPLSLECTVEGTSNPNLYWYRQAAGRGLQLLFYSVGIGQISSEVPQNLSASRPQDRQFILSSKKLLLSDSGFYLCASTTGGARAAFFGQGTRLTVV.

The chain recombines TRBV29-1 with TRBJ2-5; 8 nucleotides align to TRBD1. Germline CDR1 is SQVTM and CDR2 is ANQGSEA. The junction had 6 bases not matched to a gene; V was cut back by 7 bases and J by 2 bases. The CDR3 extends over 13 amino acids. The CDR3 region is CSAATGAQETQYF. Here the CDR3 DNA reads TGCAGCGCGGCGACAGGGGCTCAAGAGACCCAGTACTTC.

The chain carries TRBV7-9 and TRBJ2-1, with 7 positions matching TRBD2. Germline V gene data show CDR1 as SEHNR and CDR2 as FQNEAQ (reference sequence). The CDR3 length is 16 residues. V lost 5 bases, J lost 0 bases, and 7 bases stayed unmatched. The chain's CDR3 is CASSLRDYSSYNEQFF. The CDR3 DNA reads as TGTGCCAGCAGCCTCCGGGACTACAGCTCCTACAATGAGCAGTTCTTC.

The rearrangement joins TRBV3-1 (or the pseudogene TRBV3-2) to TRBJ2-1; D is ambiguous. The CDR3 length is 14 residues. V lost 4 bases and J 8 bases, leaving 15 bases between the germline ends. CDR1 is LGHDT and CDR2 is YNNKEL in the germline V gene (reference sequence). The CDR3 DNA reads TGTGCCAGCAGCCCCTCCGAGATTCGGGATGAGCAGTTCTTC. Translated, it gives CASSPSEIRDEQFF.

Here the CDR3 reads CASSLGGDGDTQYF. CDR3 nucleotide sequence: TGCGCCAGCAGCTTGGGCGGTGATGGGGATACGCAGTATTTT. J is TRBJ2-3 and V is TRBV5-1; no clear D gene. CDR3 length equals 14 residues. Looked up from germline, CDR1 is SGHRS and CDR2 is YFSETQ. Trimming cost V 0 bases and J 6 bases, with 11 bases left between them. Full variable domain (missing parts from reference TRBV5-1 and TRBJ2-3): KAGVTQTPRYLIKTRGQQVTLSCSPISGHRSVSWYQQTPGQGLQFLFEYFSETQRNKGNFPGRFSGRQFSNSRSEMNVSTLELGDSALYLCASSLGGDGDTQYFGPGTRLTVL.

V gene TRBV2 combines with J gene TRBJ2-1, with 9 bases aligning to TRBD2. Looked up from germline, CDR1 is SNHLY and CDR2 is FYNNEI. J lost 0 bases, V lost 4 bases, and 1 base had no gene match. The CDR3 is 15 amino acids. The CDR3 is CASSGSGGSYNEQFF. The CDR3 DNA reads TGTGCCAGCAGTGGTAGCGGGGGCTCCTACAATGAGCAGTTCTTC.

The V gene is TRBV7-6, the J gene TRBJ1-2; D remains unclear. CDR1 is SGHVS and CDR2 is FNYEAQ in the germline V gene. Trimming cost V 4 bases and J 0 bases, with 12 bases left between them. This CDR3 is 15 amino acids long. This CDR3 is CASSSSLRANYGYTF. The CDR3, as DNA: TGTGCCAGCAGCTCCTCTCTCCGAGCTAACTATGGCTACACCTTC. Complete variable domain (other parts from reference TRBV7-6 and TRBJ1-2): GAGVSQSPRYKVTKRGQDVALRCDPISGHVSLYWYRQALGQGPEFLTYFNYEAQQDKSGLPNDRFSAERPEGSISTLTIQRTEQRDSAMYRCASSSSLRANYGYTFGSGTRLTVV.

In DNA, the CDR3 is TGCGCCAGCAGCTACCTGACAGGGACCAATGAGCAGTTCTTC. As protein: CASSYLTGTNEQFF. The rearrangement joins TRBV5-1 to TRBJ2-1; 7 bases fit TRBD1. There are 14 residues in the CDR3. CDR1 and CDR2 (germline): SGHRS, YFSETQ. With V trimmed by 3 bases and J by 6 bases, 6 bases remained unmatched.

This sequence joins TRBV19 and TRBJ2-6, with a possible D match to TRBD1 (6 bases). CDR3 length: 16 residues. The V gene lost 3 bases and the J gene lost 0 bases, with 9 bases spanning the gap. In germline, CDR1 is LNHDA, CDR2 SQIVND (reference sequence). CDR3 region: CASSIGQFSGANVLTF. CDR3 sequence (DNA): TGTGCCAGTAGTATTGGACAGTTCTCTGGGGCCAACGTCCTGACTTTC.

This rearrangement joins TRBV2 to TRBJ2-5; tentative D call: TRBD1 (5 bases). Looked up from germline, CDR1 is SNHLY and CDR2 is FYNNEI. CDR3 length: 13 residues. The germline V and J ends were trimmed by 7 bases and 7 bases, with 16 bases remaining between them. CDR3 protein: CASIFGHQATQYF. The CDR3 nucleotides read TGTGCCAGCATTTTTGGACACCAGGCGACCCAGTACTTC. The variable domain in full, with the rest retrieved from reference TRBV2 and TRBJ2-5, is EPEVTQTPSHQVTQMGQEVILRCVPISNHLYFYWYRQILGQKVEFLVSFYNNEISEKSEIFDDQFSVERPDGSNFTLKIRSTKLEDSAMYFCASIFGHQATQYFGPGTRLLVL.

The chain recombines TRBV2 with TRBJ2-1; 10 nucleotides line up with TRBD2. Germline lookup yields CDR1 SNHLY and CDR2 FYNNEI. Trimming cost V 3 bases and J 8 bases; bases outside gene matches: 7. CDR3 length equals 15 residues. Here the CDR3 DNA reads TGTGCCAGCAGTGACTTGGGACTAGCGTCCCATGAGCAGTTCTTC. This sequence encodes CASSDLGLASHEQFF.

Only one count was recorded for this clone. The chain carries TRBV5-4 and TRBJ2-1, with D perhaps matching TRBD2 (6 bases). Trimming took off 0 bases at V and 1 base at J, with 8 bases between the two ends. CDR3 size: 15 residues. CDR1 and CDR2 (germline): SGHNT, YYREEE (reference sequence). CDR3 nucleotide sequence: TGTGCCAGCAGCTTGGAGGGGAGGTCCTACAATGAGCAGTTCTTC. Protein: CASSLEGRSYNEQFF.